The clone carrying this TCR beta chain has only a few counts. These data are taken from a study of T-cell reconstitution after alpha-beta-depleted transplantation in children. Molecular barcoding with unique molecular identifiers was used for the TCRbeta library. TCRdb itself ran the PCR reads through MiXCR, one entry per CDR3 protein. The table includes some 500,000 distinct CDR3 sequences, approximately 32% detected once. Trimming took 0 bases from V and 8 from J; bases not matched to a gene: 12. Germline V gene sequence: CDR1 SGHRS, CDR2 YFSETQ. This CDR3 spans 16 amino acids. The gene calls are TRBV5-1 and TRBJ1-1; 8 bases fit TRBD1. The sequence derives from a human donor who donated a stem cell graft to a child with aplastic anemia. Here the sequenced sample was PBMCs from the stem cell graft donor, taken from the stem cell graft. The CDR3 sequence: CASSLGQGAVRGEAFF. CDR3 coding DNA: TGCGCCAGCAGCTTGGGGCAGGGGGCAGTGAGGGGAGAAGCTTTCTTT.